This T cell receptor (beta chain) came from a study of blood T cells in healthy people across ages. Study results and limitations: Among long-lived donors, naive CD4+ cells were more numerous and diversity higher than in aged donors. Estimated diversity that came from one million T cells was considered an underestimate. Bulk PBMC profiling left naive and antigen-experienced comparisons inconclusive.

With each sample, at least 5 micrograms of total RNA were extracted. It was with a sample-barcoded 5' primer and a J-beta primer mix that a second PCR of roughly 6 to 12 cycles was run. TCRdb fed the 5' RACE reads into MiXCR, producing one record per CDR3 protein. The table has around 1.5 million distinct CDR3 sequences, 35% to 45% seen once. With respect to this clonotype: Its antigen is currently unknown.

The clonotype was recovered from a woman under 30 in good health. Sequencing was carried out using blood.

The CDR3 here is CAISGTGITGELFF. The CDR3 coding sequence is TGTGCCATCAGTGGTACAGGGATCACCGGGGAGCTGTTTTTT. The chain links TRBV10-3 to TRBJ2-2, with D perhaps TRBD1 (6 bases). V was shortened by 4 bases and J by 4 bases, with 10 bases between the two germline ends. Germline-derived CDR1 and CDR2 are ENHRY and SYGVKD. The CDR3 extends over 14 amino acids.